This T cell receptor beta chain was recovered during a study of cytomegalovirus exposure and HLA in healthy donors. PCR primers comprised 60 Vbeta and 13 Jbeta primers. Repertoires were generated with immunoSEQ multiplex PCR, while TCRdb's copy carries only in-frame clones and drops some. The sample lists 200,000 or so clones; around 75% were seen once. The V and J ends lost 3 bases and 6 bases, in that order; junction bases with no gene match: 9. The germline CDR1 and CDR2 sequences are SGHTS and YDEGEE. The CDR3 sequence is 15 residues long. In the case of this clone: What it binds is unknown.

General study points: Several of the most significant clusters were apparently associated with common viral pathogens in a later analysis. Other equally common chains were less clonally expanded than HLA-associated TCR beta chains, a later analysis showed.

The sample comprised PBMCs. The chain couples TRBV5-8 to TRBJ1-1; TRBD1 aligns across 9 bases. The sequence derives from a male donor in good health and CMV-seropositive. The CDR3 is CASSSDDRGRSEAFF. CDR3 coding DNA: TGTGCCAGCAGCTCCGACGACAGGGGGAGGTCTGAAGCTTTCTTT.